This entry concerns a single T cell receptor beta chain. The data were obtained in a study of cytomegalovirus exposure and HLA in healthy donors. This PCR relied on a set of 60 Vbeta primers and 13 Jbeta primers. Clones were read by immunoSEQ multiplex PCR, and TCRdb kept only the in-frame ones, dropping some. The repertoire includes 150,000 or so clones, 75% to 85% of them detected once, and over 6% sits in the top ten. The CDR3 is made up of 16 amino acids. The material sequenced was PBMCs. This sequence was found in a man aged 25 to 40 in good health and CMV-seropositive. This chain links TRBV21-1 with TRBJ1-5; the table's D call TRBD1 went unverified against the DNA. TRBV21-1 is labeled a pseudogene. CDR3 amino acids: CASSIWTGGPLGPQHF. CDR3 DNA: TGTGCCAGCAGCATTTGGACAGGGGGCCCCCTGGGACCCCAGCATTTT.